A selection of T cell receptor beta chains follows, all from one sample in a study of blood T cell repertoires in COVID-19. The protocol was immunoSEQ multiplex PCR, while the TCRdb copy is restricted to in-frame clones and leaves out a portion. The sample gives 150,000 to 200,000 clones, roughly 83% of which show up once; around 8.6% is in the top ten. The source material was PBMCs or T cells enriched from blood (not recorded which). The receptors stem from a woman in her 30s who had recovered from COVID-19. CDR3s include the opening cysteine and the closing phenylalanine or tryptophan. A D gene is named only where the DNA matches it firmly. Clone size is shown for a subset of rows, as once, few, many or a class of expanded clone.

D	size	V	J	CDR3	DNA
TRBD2	-	TRBV19	TRBJ2-1	CASSIEEGLAAYNEQFF	TGTGCCAGTAGTATAGAGGAGGGACTAGCGGCCTACAATGAGCAGTTCTTC
-	-	TRBV19	TRBJ2-2	CASSISNGELFF	TGTGCCAGTAGTATATCCAACGGGGAGCTGTTTTTT
-	once	TRBV12-3/TRBV12-4	TRBJ1-1	CASSFEGDTEAFF	TGTGCCAGCAGTTTTGAAGGGGACACTGAAGCTTTCTTT
-	-	TRBV7-9	TRBJ1-1	CASSASNTEAFF	TGTGCCAGCAGCGCGTCTAACACTGAAGCTTTCTTT
-	-	TRBV6-2/TRBV6-3	TRBJ2-3	CASSYTLDSSFTQYF	TGTGCCAGCAGTTACACTTTGGACTCCTCGTTTACGCAGTATTTT
-	-	TRBV5-4	TRBJ2-6	CASSLGWEAGANVLTF	TGTGCCAGCAGCTTGGGCTGGGAGGCTGGGGCCAACGTCCTGACTTTC
TRBD1	-	TRBV5-1	TRBJ2-2	CASSEGTENTGELFF	TGCGCCAGCAGCGAGGGGACAGAGAACACCGGGGAGCTGTTTTTT
-	many	TRBV2	TRBJ1-5	CASSEGTGSNNQPQHF	TGTGCCAGCAGTGAAGGTACAGGGAGTAACAATCAGCCCCAGCATTTT
TRBD1	-	TRBV6-1	TRBJ1-3	CASSQEAGGHRYTIYF	TGTGCCAGCAGTCAAGAGGCAGGGGGCCATAGGTACACCATATATTTT
-	-	TRBV11-3	TRBJ1-6	CASSSRQDSPLHF	TGTGCCAGCAGCTCCAGACAGGATTCACCCCTCCACTTT
TRBD1	-	TRBV5-1	TRBJ1-1	CASSLLGTGGGGGEAFF	TGCGCCAGCAGCTTGCTCGGGACAGGGGGAGGAGGAGGTGAAGCTTTCTTT
TRBD2	once	TRBV14	TRBJ2-3	CASRNSGSSDTQYF	TGTGCCAGCAGAAATAGCGGGAGTTCAGATACGCAGTATTTT
TRBD1	-	TRBV27	TRBJ1-2	CASSFRDRGGYGYTF	TGTGCCAGCAGTTTTCGGGACAGGGGGGGCTATGGCTACACCTTC
TRBD2	-	TRBV4-1	TRBJ2-1	CASSQESQREVNEQFF	TGCGCCAGCAGCCAAGAGTCCCAGCGGGAGGTCAATGAGCAGTTCTTC
TRBD1	once	TRBV6-6	TRBJ2-1	CASSRRPTGGLNEQFF	TGTGCCAGCAGTCGACGTCCGACAGGGGGTCTCAATGAGCAGTTCTTC
-	-	TRBV19	TRBJ2-7	CASSIGQSYEQYF	TGTGCCAGTAGTATTGGGCAGTCCTACGAGCAGTACTTC
TRBD2	-	TRBV2	TRBJ2-3	CASSGRGRAATDTQYF	TGTGCCAGCAGTGGTCGCGGGAGGGCCGCTACAGATACGCAGTATTTT
-	-	TRBV12-3/TRBV12-4	TRBJ1-1	CASSLRENTEAFF	TGTGCCAGCAGTTTGCGGGAGAACACTGAAGCTTTCTTT
TRBD1	-	TRBV4-2	TRBJ1-1	CASSRERAGGEAFF	TGTGCCAGCAGCCGCGAACGGGCAGGGGGTGAAGCTTTCTTT
-	-	TRBV15	TRBJ1-1	CATSREYSNTEAFF	TGTGCCACCAGCAGAGAGTACAGTAACACTGAAGCTTTCTTT
TRBD1	-	TRBV2	TRBJ1-5	CASRLGQGARWFQPQHF	TGTGCCAGCAGGCTAGGGCAGGGGGCGCGGTGGTTTCAGCCCCAGCATTTT
-	-	TRBV28	TRBJ2-2	CASREMGVNTGELFF	TGTGCCAGCAGGGAAATGGGAGTGAACACCGGGGAGCTGTTTTTT
TRBD2	once	TRBV5-1	TRBJ2-1	CASSFTSGSVPGQFF	TGCGCCAGCAGCTTTACTAGCGGGAGTGTTCCCGGGCAGTTCTTC
TRBD1	few	TRBV28	TRBJ2-7	CASYRGSYEQYF	TGTGCCAGCTACAGGGGGAGCTACGAGCAGTACTTC
-	-	TRBV3-1/TRBV3-2	TRBJ1-1	CASSQVTLNTEAFF	TGTGCCAGCAGCCAAGTGACACTGAACACTGAAGCTTTCTTT
-	-	TRBV10-3	TRBJ1-3	CAISDSGADTIYF	TGTGCCATCAGTGACAGCGGTGCTGACACCATATATTTT
-	-	TRBV19	TRBJ2-1	CASVTGGDNEQFF	TGTGCCAGCGTGACTGGGGGCGACAATGAGCAGTTCTTC
-	few	TRBV19	TRBJ1-5	CATMKGGNSNQPQHF	TGTGCCACAATGAAAGGGGGAAATAGCAATCAGCCCCAGCATTTT
-	once	TRBV6-5	TRBJ2-5	CASSRVRGETQYF	TGTGCCAGCAGCAGGGTAAGAGGAGAGACCCAGTACTTC
-	-	TRBV27	TRBJ1-1	CASSFLGEGTEAFF	TGTGCCAGCAGTTTCTTGGGGGAGGGCACTGAAGCTTTCTTT
-	-	TRBV6-5	TRBJ1-1	CAGKPGQQNTEAFF	TGTGCCGGCAAACCGGGACAACAGAACACTGAAGCTTTCTTT
-	-	TRBV5-1	TRBJ1-2	CASRGGNGYTF	TGCGCCAGCAGAGGGGGTAATGGCTACACCTTC
-	-	TRBV3-1/TRBV3-2	TRBJ2-2	CASSQEEGRELFF	TGTGCCAGCAGCCAAGAGGAGGGAAGGGAGCTGTTTTTT
-	-	TRBV6-5	TRBJ2-7	CASSPRVSLAYEQYF	TGTGCCAGCAGTCCGAGGGTGTCTCTAGCCTACGAGCAGTACTTC
-	-	TRBV28	TRBJ1-3	CASSFIDSSGNTIYF	TGTGCCAGCAGTTTTATCGACAGCTCTGGAAACACCATATATTTT
-	-	TRBV27	TRBJ2-3	CASRGLAVADTQYF	TGTGCCAGCCGGGGGTTAGCCGTGGCAGATACGCAGTATTTT
-	-	TRBV5-1	TRBJ1-1	CASSFQGNTEAFF	TGCGCCAGCAGCTTTCAGGGTAACACTGAAGCTTTCTTT
TRBD1	few	TRBV6-5	TRBJ1-1	CASRLDRAAFF	TGTGCCAGCAGATTAGACAGGGCGGCTTTCTTT
-	-	TRBV18	TRBJ1-2	CASSPPVRSYGYTF	TGTGCCAGCTCACCACCGGTCAGGTCCTATGGCTACACCTTC
-	-	TRBV4-1	TRBJ1-1	CASSPVLYSLAFF	TGCGCCAGCAGCCCCGTTTTGTACTCGCTAGCTTTCTTT
-	-	TRBV29-1	TRBJ1-2	CSVVAETNYGYTF	TGCAGCGTTGTGGCAGAAACTAACTATGGCTACACCTTC
TRBD1	once	TRBV5-8	TRBJ2-1	CASSVTGGVRDEQFF	TGTGCCAGCAGCGTGACAGGGGGAGTCAGGGATGAGCAGTTCTTC
-	few	TRBV5-6	TRBJ1-2	CASSSPGERVYGYTF	TGTGCCAGCAGCTCCCCGGGGGAAAGGGTCTATGGCTACACCTTC
TRBD2	-	TRBV27	TRBJ2-3	CASSLGAGLATITDTQYF	TGTGCCAGCAGTTTAGGGGCGGGACTAGCGACGATCACAGATACGCAGTATTTT
-	-	TRBV19	TRBJ2-7	CASSPLAATYEQYF	TGTGCCAGTAGTCCGTTAGCGGCCACCTACGAGCAGTACTTC
TRBD1	-	TRBV7-9	TRBJ2-6	CASSLLRPGTGVLTF	TGTGCCAGCAGCTTACTACGTCCCGGGACAGGGGTCCTGACTTTC
TRBD2	once	TRBV6-4	TRBJ2-2	CASSASGTNTGELFF	TGTGCCAGCAGCGCTAGCGGTACGAACACCGGGGAGCTGTTTTTT
TRBD2	-	TRBV14	TRBJ2-5	CASSQFERGIETQYF	TGTGCCAGCAGCCAATTTGAGCGGGGGATAGAGACCCAGTACTTC
TRBD2	once	TRBV5-1	TRBJ2-7	CASSPGGGNSYEQYF	TGCGCCAGCAGCCCCGGGGGGGGGAACTCCTACGAGCAGTACTTC
-	-	TRBV19	TRBJ1-5	CASSILQANQPQHF	TGTGCCAGTAGTATTTTACAGGCTAATCAGCCCCAGCATTTT
TRBD1	-	TRBV6-5	TRBJ2-7	CASSREGQGVYEQYF	TGTGCCAGCAGCCGTGAGGGACAGGGGGTTTACGAGCAGTACTTC
-	-	TRBV11-2	TRBJ2-2	CASSLVQGLIAGELFF	TGTGCCAGCAGCTTAGTCCAGGGTCTCATCGCCGGGGAGCTGTTTTTT
-	-	TRBV11-2	TRBJ1-3	CASSLDLSRISGNTIYF	TGTGCCAGCAGCTTAGATCTATCGAGGATCTCTGGAAACACCATATATTTT
TRBD2	-	TRBV4-1	TRBJ2-7	CASSPKTSESSYEQYF	TGCGCCAGCAGCCCGAAAACTAGCGAGAGCTCCTACGAGCAGTACTTC
-	once	TRBV18	TRBJ2-7	CASSPTRQESYEQYF	TGTGCCAGCTCACCAACGCGACAGGAATCCTACGAGCAGTACTTC
-	-	TRBV7-2	TRBJ2-1	CASSLAAGRFYNEQFF	TGTGCCAGCAGCTTAGCGGCGGGCCGGTTTTACAATGAGCAGTTCTTC
TRBD2	-	TRBV27	TRBJ2-3	CASSWGGELGPDTQYF	TGTGCCAGCTCATGGGGGGGGGAGTTGGGTCCAGATACGCAGTATTTT
-	-	TRBV7-9	TRBJ1-2	CASSTDRKNTYGYTF	TGTGCCAGCAGCACAGACAGGAAGAACACCTATGGCTACACCTTC
TRBD1	-	TRBV7-8	TRBJ2-7	CASSPDRVGTYEQYF	TGTGCCAGCAGCCCAGACAGGGTCGGTACGTACGAGCAGTACTTC
TRBD1	-	TRBV7-2	TRBJ2-2	CASSPNRGGTGELFF	TGTGCCAGCAGCCCCAACAGGGGTGGGACCGGGGAGCTGTTTTTT